This entry lists 14 T cell receptor beta chains sequenced from one sample in a study of T cell responses to AZD1222 COVID-19 vaccine. The method was immunoSEQ multiplex PCR; TCRdb's version includes in-frame clones alone and lacks a portion of them. The sample shows about 99,000 clones, 88% of them seen only once. This sample comprised peripheral blood, obtained on day 0 of AZD1222 vaccination. These receptors originate from an adult in good health.

The rearrangement uses TRBV7-9 and TRBJ1-6; D not resolved. Germline-derived CDR1 and CDR2 are SEHNR and FQNEAQ (reference sequence). The CDR3 length is 11 residues. The V end was cut by 8 bases, the J end by 7 bases, with 6 bases between. CDR3: CASAANSPLHF. The CDR3 DNA reads as TGTGCCAGCGCGGCGAATTCACCCCTCCACTTT.

The rearrangement links TRBV27 to TRBJ1-5; unclear D gene. This CDR3 region has 14 residues. Germline CDR1 reads MNHEY; CDR2 reads SMNVEV (reference sequence). The germline V and J ends were trimmed by 6 bases and 4 bases, with 13 bases remaining between them. This CDR3 is CASSRGYENQPQHF. The CDR3 region has the DNA TGTGCCAGCAGCCGAGGGTACGAGAATCAGCCCCAGCATTTT.

V and J are TRBV6-2 or TRBV6-3 and TRBJ1-1, with 7 bases that match TRBD1. Trimming at V came to 4 bases and at J to 1 base, leaving 3 bases not matched to a gene. The length of the CDR3 is 14 residues. Germline CDR1 is MNHEY and CDR2 is SVGEGT. CDR3 coding DNA: TGTGCCAGCAGTTCTAGACAGGGGAACACTGAAGCTTTCTTT. It yields the protein CASSSRQGNTEAFF.

This clone was counted only a few times. This chain joins TRBV7-2 and TRBJ2-7, with TRBD1 matching 9 bases. This CDR3 has 15 residues. Germline CDR1 is SGHTA and CDR2 is FQGNSA. V shed 4 bases, J shed 6 bases, and the junction held 10 bases outside the gene matches. The CDR3 loop is CASSSDRGIPLEQYF. Written as DNA, the CDR3 is TGTGCCAGCAGCTCCGACAGGGGGATCCCCCTCGAGCAGTACTTC.

CDR3 in amino acids: CAWSVRDKGNLIYGYTF. The CDR3 DNA sequence: TGTGCCTGGAGTGTACGGGACAAGGGGAATTTGATCTATGGCTACACCTTC. This sequence joins TRBV30 and TRBJ1-2; D is possibly TRBD1 (6 bases). The V gene lost 0 bases and the J gene lost 4 bases, with 21 bases spanning the gap. Germline CDR1 reads GTSNPN; CDR2 reads SVGIG (reference sequence). The CDR3 sequence is 17 residues long. Variable domain in full (rest from reference TRBV30 and TRBJ1-2): SQTIHQWPATLVQPVGSPLSLECTVEGTSNPNLYWYRQAAGRGLQLLFYSVGIGQISSEVPQNLSASRPQDRQFILSSKKLLLSDSGFYLCAWSVRDKGNLIYGYTFGSGTRLTVV.

The chain joins TRBV9 to TRBJ1-3; D is ambiguous. Per germline, CDR1 SGDLS and CDR2 YYNGEE. V was trimmed by 4 bases and J by 0 bases, leaving 14 bases between them. This CDR3 is built from 16 residues. The chain's CDR3 is CASSLGLSTSGNTIYF. The CDR3 nucleotides read TGTGCCAGCAGCCTCGGTCTTTCCACCTCTGGAAACACCATATATTTT.

The CDR3 sequence is CASSLARAGRGRLDTQYF. In DNA, the CDR3 is TGTGCCAGCAGCTTAGCTAGGGCGGGCAGGGGGCGGTTGGATACGCAGTATTTT. This chain connects TRBV7-2 to TRBJ2-3; TRBD1 agrees at 8 bases. V shed 0 bases and J 6 bases; nucleotides not matched to a gene: 14. The CDR3 length is 18 residues. Germline V gives CDR1 SGHTA, CDR2 FQGNSA.

This CDR3 reads CASTPILNTEAFF. CDR3 coding DNA: TGTGCCAGCACCCCAATTCTGAACACTGAAGCTTTCTTT. The genes are TRBV7-3 and TRBJ1-1; D is undetermined. This CDR3 region has 13 residues. Germline V gene data show CDR1 as SGHTA and CDR2 as FQGTGA. Trimming shortened V by 7 bases and J by 0 bases, and 9 bases separated the two germline ends.

The chain links TRBV7-2 to TRBJ2-7; 10 bases match TRBD2. Germline V CDR1 and CDR2: SGHTA, FQGNSA. V was pared by 4 bases and J by 5 bases, with 2 bases of the junction left unmatched. This CDR3 contains 13 residues. The CDR3 region is CASSYLAGDEQYF. The CDR3, as DNA: TGTGCCAGCAGCTATCTAGCGGGGGACGAGCAGTACTTC.

The chain couples TRBV28 to TRBJ2-7, with TRBD2 matching over 7 bases. Looked up from germline, CDR1 is MDHEN and CDR2 is SYDVKM. V lost 6 bases, J lost 2 bases, and 13 bases stayed unmatched. The length of the CDR3 is 16 residues. The chain's CDR3 is CASSLPQAGVPYEQYF. The DNA for the CDR3 is TGTGCCAGCAGCCTTCCTCAGGCGGGGGTCCCCTACGAGCAGTACTTC.

The genes are TRBV11-1 and TRBJ1-3; maybe TRBD1 (5 bases). With 5 bases removed from V and 0 bases from J, the gap between germline ends came to 11 bases. Germline loops: CDR1 SGHAT, CDR2 FQDESV (reference sequence). CDR3 size: 15 residues. CDR3 coding DNA: TGTGCCAGCAGCCGGCGGCAGGGCTCTGGAAACACCATATATTTT. Translated: CASSRRQGSGNTIYF. Full variable domain (outside the CDR3, taken from reference TRBV11-1 and TRBJ1-3): EAEVAQSPRYKITEKSQAVAFWCDPISGHATLYWYRQILGQGPELLVQFQDESVVDDSQLPKDRFSAERLKGVDSTLKIQPAELGDSAMYLCASSRRQGSGNTIYFGEGSWLTVV.

This clone was seen just once. This rearrangement joins TRBV6-2 or TRBV6-3 to TRBJ1-5, with TRBD1 matching 9 bases. This CDR3 contains 15 residues. With V trimmed by 5 bases and J by 3 bases, 5 bases remained unmatched. Germline values: CDR1 MNHEY, CDR2 SVGEGT. CDR3 in amino acids: CASSPGQGFNQPQHF. CDR3 nucleotide sequence: TGTGCCAGCAGTCCGGGACAGGGTTTCAATCAGCCCCAGCATTTT.

The chain links TRBV7-9 to TRBJ1-4; TRBD1 matches 7 bases. From germline, CDR1 is SEHNR and CDR2 FQNEAQ (reference sequence). The CDR3 has 12 residues. Losses at the gene ends were 5 bases for V and 13 bases for J; bases not matched to a gene: 7. CDR3 in amino acids: CASSDQTGRLFF. CDR3 nucleotides: TGTGCCAGCAGCGATCAGACAGGGAGACTGTTTTTT.

This chain uses TRBV3-1 (or the pseudogene TRBV3-2) with TRBJ1-2; no definite D call. Trimming took 0 bases from V and 5 from J, leaving 10 bases between them. The V gene's germline CDR1 is LGHDT and CDR2 YNNKEL (reference sequence). The CDR3 extends over 14 amino acids. The CDR3 is CASSQDPRPYGYTF. In DNA, the CDR3 is TGTGCCAGCAGCCAAGATCCAAGACCTTATGGCTACACCTTC.